This T cell receptor beta chain was identified in a study of shared clonotypes between healthy human individuals. In this sample, this clone turned up many times. The V and J ends lost 2 bases and 10 bases respectively, with 12 bases between them. The CDR3 is 13 amino acids. CDR1 and CDR2 (germline): LNHDA, SQIVND (reference sequence). Using immunoSEQ multiplex PCR, the repertoire was profiled, and TCRdb retains in-frame clones only, with some absent. The table lists a few hundred thousand clones, roughly 70% of them singletons. Specimen: memory CD4+ T cells sorted from blood. The subset here: CD45RA-negative fraction. The chain combines TRBV19 with TRBJ2-1, with D perhaps given as TRBD1 or TRBD2 (6 bases each). The receptor's source is a man under 40 in good health. CDR3 sequence: CASSISGGGEQFF. In DNA form, the CDR3 reads TGTGCCAGTAGTATAAGCGGAGGGGGAGAGCAGTTCTTC.